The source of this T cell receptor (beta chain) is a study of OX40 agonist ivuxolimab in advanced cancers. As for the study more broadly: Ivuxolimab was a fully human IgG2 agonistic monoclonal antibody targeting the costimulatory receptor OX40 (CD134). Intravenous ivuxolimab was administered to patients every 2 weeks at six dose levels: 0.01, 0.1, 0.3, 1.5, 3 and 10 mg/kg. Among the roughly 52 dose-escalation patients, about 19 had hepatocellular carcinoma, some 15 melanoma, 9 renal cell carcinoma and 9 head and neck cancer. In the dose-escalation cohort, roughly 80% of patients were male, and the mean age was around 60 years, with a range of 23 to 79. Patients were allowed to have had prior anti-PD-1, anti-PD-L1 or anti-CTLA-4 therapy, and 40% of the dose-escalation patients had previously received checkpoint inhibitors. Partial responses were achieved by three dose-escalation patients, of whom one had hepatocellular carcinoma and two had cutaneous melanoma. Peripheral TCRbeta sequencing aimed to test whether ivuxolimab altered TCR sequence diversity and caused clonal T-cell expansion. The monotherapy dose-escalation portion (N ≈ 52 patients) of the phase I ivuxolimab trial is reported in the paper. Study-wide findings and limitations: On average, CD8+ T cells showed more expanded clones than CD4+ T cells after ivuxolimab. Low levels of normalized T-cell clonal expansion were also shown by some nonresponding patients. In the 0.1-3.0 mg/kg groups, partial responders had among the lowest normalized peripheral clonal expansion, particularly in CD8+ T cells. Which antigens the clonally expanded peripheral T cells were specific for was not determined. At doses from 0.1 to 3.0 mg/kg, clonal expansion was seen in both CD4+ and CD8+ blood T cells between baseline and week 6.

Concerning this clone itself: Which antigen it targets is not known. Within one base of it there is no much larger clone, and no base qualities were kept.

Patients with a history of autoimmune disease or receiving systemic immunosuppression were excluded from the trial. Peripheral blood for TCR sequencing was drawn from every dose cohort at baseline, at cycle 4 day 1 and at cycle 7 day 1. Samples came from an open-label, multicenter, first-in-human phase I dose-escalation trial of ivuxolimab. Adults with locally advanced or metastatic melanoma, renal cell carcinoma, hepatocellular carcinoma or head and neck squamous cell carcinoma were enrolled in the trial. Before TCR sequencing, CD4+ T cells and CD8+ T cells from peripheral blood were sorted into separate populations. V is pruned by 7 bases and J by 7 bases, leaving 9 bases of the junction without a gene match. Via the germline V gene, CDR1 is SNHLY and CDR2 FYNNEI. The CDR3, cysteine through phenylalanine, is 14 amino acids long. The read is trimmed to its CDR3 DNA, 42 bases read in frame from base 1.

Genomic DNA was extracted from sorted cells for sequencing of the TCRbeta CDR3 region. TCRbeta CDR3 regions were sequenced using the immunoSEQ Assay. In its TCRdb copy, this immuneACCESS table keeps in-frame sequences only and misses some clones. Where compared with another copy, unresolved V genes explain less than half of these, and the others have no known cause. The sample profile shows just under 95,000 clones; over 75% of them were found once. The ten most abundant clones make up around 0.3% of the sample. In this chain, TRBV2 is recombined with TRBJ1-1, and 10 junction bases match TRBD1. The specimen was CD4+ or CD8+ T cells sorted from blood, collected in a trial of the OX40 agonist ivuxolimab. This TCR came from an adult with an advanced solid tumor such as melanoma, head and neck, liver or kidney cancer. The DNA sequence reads TGTGCCAGCACCACGACAGGGGGCAAGGTTGAAGCTTTCTTT. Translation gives CASTTTGGKVEAFF.